Sequencing of this TCR beta chain was carried out in a study of blood T cell repertoires in COVID-19. Turning to the study itself: Spain, Italy and the United States supplied samples that represented acute and convalescent COVID-19.

This table comes from immunoSEQ multiplex PCR, and its TCRdb copy is limited to in-frame clones, with some not included. The sample consists of 70,000 or so clones, around 90% of them appearing once. V gave up 7 bases and J gave up 11 bases, with 18 bases separating them. The CDR3 length is 13 residues. Germline CDR1 is MDHEN and CDR2 is SYDVKM. Sequencing used peripheral blood. V usage is TRBV28 and J usage is TRBJ1-5; possible D gene TRBD1, 5 bases. The TCR was taken from a human donor in a cohort sampled during active COVID-19. CDR3 region: CASTSGGDATQHF. CDR3 nucleotide sequence: TGTGCCAGCACCTCGGGGGGGGACGCGACCCAGCATTTT.